In its sample, the clone carrying this TCR beta chain was seen a few times. Trimming shortened V by 2 bases and J by 3 bases, and 10 bases separated the two germline ends. Germline V gene lookup returns CDR1 SEHNR and CDR2 FQNEAQ (reference sequence). This CDR3 spans 15 amino acids. Primers for the PCR totalled 60 Vbeta and 13 Jbeta. The protocol was immunoSEQ multiplex PCR, while the TCRdb copy is restricted to in-frame clones and leaves out a portion. The table includes more than 95,000 clones, 9.5% detected once. This entry comes from a study of cytomegalovirus exposure and HLA in healthy donors. The sequencing input was PBMCs. The chain links TRBV7-9 to TRBJ2-2, with D possibly TRBD2 on 6 matching bases. The clonotype was recovered from a man aged 25-45 years in good health and CMV-seronegative. CDR3 in DNA: TGTGCCAGCAGCTTATACGGGAGACACACCGGGGAGCTGTTTTTT. Its translation: CASSLYGRHTGELFF.